This is a list of T cell receptor beta chains from one sample in a study of OX40 agonist ivuxolimab in advanced cancers. Profiled with immunoSEQ multiplex PCR; TCRdb holds only in-frame clones, not every one. The repertoire holds about 75,000 clones, 86% seen once, with 8% to 10% in the top ten. Here the sequenced sample was CD4+ or CD8+ T cells sorted from blood, taken in a trial of the OX40 agonist ivuxolimab. These receptors were collected from an adult with an advanced solid tumor such as melanoma, head and neck, liver or kidney cancer. Both conserved end residues are part of each CDR3. A D gene is named only where the DNA matches it firmly. Not every row has a clone size; where given, it reads once, few, many or a size class.

V: TRBV9; J: TRBJ1-1; D: NA; size: NA; DNA: TGTGCCAGCAGCGGAACCTGGGACAAACCGAACACTGAAGCTTTCTTT; CDR3: CASSGTWDKPNTEAFF
V: TRBV30; J: TRBJ2-7; D: NA; size: NA; DNA: TGTGCCTGGAGTGCCGCCAGAACCGGAAACGAGCAGTACTTC; CDR3: CAWSAARTGNEQYF
V: TRBV7-2; J: TRBJ2-5; D: NA; size: NA; DNA: TGTGCCAGCAGAGGAGCGGGCCCAGAGACCCAGTACTTC; CDR3: CASRGAGPETQYF
V: TRBV10-3; J: TRBJ1-2; D: TRBD1; size: NA; DNA: TGTGCCATCAGGAGTTCGGGACAGGTCTATGGCTACACCTTC; CDR3: CAIRSSGQVYGYTF
V: TRBV6-5; J: TRBJ2-1; D: TRBD2; size: NA; DNA: TGTGCCAGCAGTTACCCTGGGACTAGCGGGGGTGAGCAGTTCTTC; CDR3: CASSYPGTSGGEQFF
V: TRBV28; J: TRBJ1-4; D: NA; size: NA; DNA: TGTGCCAGCAGTTCGGCAGAACTCGGGACTCCACAACTAGAACTGTTTTTT; CDR3: CASSSAELGTPQLELFF
V: TRBV7-6; J: TRBJ2-2; D: TRBD1; size: once; DNA: TGTGCCAGCAGCCCGACAGGGACGATCGGGGAGCTGTTTTTT; CDR3: CASSPTGTIGELFF
V: TRBV18; J: TRBJ1-1; D: NA; size: NA; DNA: TGTGCCAGCTCACCCGTTAGGGGGGAAAGTATGAACACTGAAGCTTTCTTT; CDR3: CASSPVRGESMNTEAFF
V: TRBV19; J: TRBJ2-2; D: NA; size: NA; DNA: TGTGCCAGCCTACTAGCTAGGGAGCTGTTTTTT; CDR3: CASLLARELFF
V: TRBV4-1; J: TRBJ2-1; D: NA; size: NA; DNA: TGCGCCAGCAGCCAAGATTATGAGGGGTTGGGGTACAATGAGCAGTTCTTC; CDR3: CASSQDYEGLGYNEQFF
V: TRBV10-3; J: TRBJ2-3; D: TRBD1; size: NA; DNA: TGTGCCATCAGTGACGGACAGGCTAGCACAGATACGCAGTATTTT; CDR3: CAISDGQASTDTQYF
V: TRBV6-5; J: TRBJ1-5; D: TRBD1; size: NA; DNA: TGTGCCAGCAGAACGGGGGGACAGCACAATCAGCCCCAGCATTTT; CDR3: CASRTGGQHNQPQHF
V: TRBV7-9; J: TRBJ1-5; D: TRBD1; size: NA; DNA: TGTGCCAGCAGTCGAGGAAGGGGACAGGGTAGAGATCAGCCCCAGCATTTT; CDR3: CASSRGRGQGRDQPQHF
V: TRBV2; J: TRBJ2-2; D: TRBD1; size: NA; DNA: TGTGCCAGCAGGGCCGGGACAGGGGTTACCGGGGAGCTGTTTTTT; CDR3: CASRAGTGVTGELFF
V: TRBV5-4; J: TRBJ2-3; D: NA; size: NA; DNA: TGTGCCAGCAGCCGACAGCAATTAGATACGCAGTATTTT; CDR3: CASSRQQLDTQYF
V: TRBV5-4; J: TRBJ2-2; D: NA; size: once; DNA: TGTGCCAGCAGCTCAACCGGGGAGCTGTTTTTT; CDR3: CASSSTGELFF
V: TRBV15; J: TRBJ2-3; D: TRBD2; size: NA; DNA: TGTGCCACCAGCAGAGATCGCTTCAAGCGGGGGGGTACAGATACGCAGTATTTT; CDR3: CATSRDRFKRGGTDTQYF
V: TRBV7-2; J: TRBJ1-1; D: NA; size: NA; DNA: TGTGCCAGCAGCTTTACAGTTCCGAACACTGAAGCTTTCTTT; CDR3: CASSFTVPNTEAFF
V: TRBV6-6; J: TRBJ1-1; D: TRBD1; size: NA; DNA: TGTGCCAGCAGTTCGACAGGGGAAGCTTTCTTT; CDR3: CASSSTGEAFF
V: TRBV18; J: TRBJ1-5; D: NA; size: NA; DNA: TGTGCCAGCTCCTCCGATAGCAATCAGCCCCAGCATTTT; CDR3: CASSSDSNQPQHF
V: TRBV19; J: TRBJ2-1; D: NA; size: NA; DNA: TGTGCCAGTAGATCCCCCCGAGAGCAGTTCTTC; CDR3: CASRSPREQFF
V: TRBV12-5; J: TRBJ1-1; D: NA; size: NA; DNA: TGTGCTAGTGGTTTGGTTATCGGGACGGGTAACGCTGAAGCTTTCTTT; CDR3: CASGLVIGTGNAEAFF
V: TRBV7-8; J: TRBJ2-7; D: TRBD1; size: few; DNA: TGTGCCAGCAGCCCCTCACAGGGGGCGTACGAGCAGTACTTC; CDR3: CASSPSQGAYEQYF
V: TRBV6-5; J: TRBJ2-3; D: NA; size: NA; DNA: TGTGCCAGCAGTTACTCGTTAAGGCACAACACAGATACGCAGTATTTT; CDR3: CASSYSLRHNTDTQYF